This TCR beta chain is drawn from a study of CD8 T cells in ankylosing spondylitis (dated by TCRdb to the late 2010s). In the study overall: The study set out to find disease-linked TCR variants by profiling T cell receptor beta repertoires in ankylosing spondylitis patients and healthy donors. The full study cohort comprised around 25 ankylosing spondylitis patients and some 110 healthy donors. Peripheral blood was sampled, and synovial fluid was also collected from ankylosing spondylitis patients. General study outcomes and caveats: Blood from ankylosing spondylitis patients appeared to be characterized by a TCR beta motif made up of under 10 highly homologous amino acid variants. According to the report, matched synovial fluid samples from ankylosing spondylitis patients were significantly enriched for the disease-linked clones. Some TCR beta motif variants had previously been reported in synovial fluid and blood of reactive arthritis patients, which suggested common disease-initiation mechanisms. The disease-linked clones showed a CD8+ phenotype and occurred at relatively low frequencies in peripheral blood.

A distance of 11 bases separates the germline ends of V and J, which lose 0 bases and 2 bases respectively. Its CDR3 holds 15 amino acids, cysteine through phenylalanine. The read is trimmed to its CDR3 DNA, 45 bases read in frame from base 1. As encoded in the germline V gene, CDR1 is SGDLS while CDR2 is YYNGEE. This clonotype was found a few times. It lacks a known antigen. No much larger clone exists at a distance of one base, and base qualities are not known. TCRdb records Illumina HiSeq 2500 as the sequencer. TCR beta libraries were prepared by quantitative 5'-RACE with molecular barcodes. Processing in the source paper ran as follows. To identify disease-linked TCR variants, a new computational method was used, one built on a probabilistic model of VDJ rearrangement. TCRdb reprocessing: public reads trimmed at Q25 with fastp, clones called with MiXCR, in-frame beta chains kept. Each CDR3 protein gets just one entry, which takes the most common genes and DNA from the rows behind it. TCRdb's processing, not the authors', yielded these V and J calls. Recorded for this sample are about 96,000 distinct CDR3 sequences; around 30% of them occurred a single time. The top ten hold around 56% of the sample.

The V gene is TRBV9 and the J gene is TRBJ2-5; the D gene identity is not certain. The sequence was obtained from a male donor with ankylosing spondylitis or in good health (not recorded which). The sequenced material came from blood, either unsorted or a sorted T cell fraction (not recorded which). The bases read TGTGCCAGCAGCGTAGCGGGCAGACTTCAAGAGACCCAGTACTTC. Its product reads: CASSVAGRLQETQYF.